This entry lists 22 T cell receptor beta chains sequenced from one sample in a study of cytomegalovirus exposure and HLA in healthy donors. The data were produced by immunoSEQ multiplex PCR, yet TCRdb's version contains in-frame clones alone and is incomplete. Among hundreds of thousands of clones listed, approximately 90% were seen once. The sequencing sample was made of PBMCs. Receptors originate from a woman between 18 and 29 years old in good health and CMV-seronegative.

J is TRBJ2-1 and V is TRBV27; TRBD1 agrees at 7 bases. V was pared by 6 bases and J by 0 bases, with 2 bases of the junction left unmatched. This CDR3 is 14 amino acids long. Germline V gene data show CDR1 as MNHEY and CDR2 as SMNVEV (reference sequence). CDR3 sequence reads: CASRTGSSYNEQFF. In DNA form, the CDR3 reads TGTGCCAGCAGGACAGGGAGCTCCTACAATGAGCAGTTCTTC.

The chain recombines TRBV14 with TRBJ2-3; maybe TRBD1 (5 bases). The CDR3 has 16 residues. The V gene's germline CDR1 is SGHDN and CDR2 FVKESK. Trimming removed 0 bases at V and 2 bases at J, with 12 bases between. The CDR3 bases are TGTGCCAGCAGCCAAGAATGGGGCAGAGACACAGATACGCAGTATTTT. Its translation is CASSQEWGRDTDTQYF. Variable domain in full (rest from reference TRBV14 and TRBJ2-3): EAGVTQFPSHSVIEKGQTVTLRCDPISGHDNLYWYRRVMGKEIKFLLHFVKESKQDESGMPNNRFLAERTGGTYSTLKVQPAELEDSGVYFCASSQEWGRDTDTQYFGPGTRLTVL.

The gene calls are TRBV2 and TRBJ2-1; a weak D match, TRBD1 (6 bases). The CDR3 is 13 amino acids. The germline CDR1 and CDR2 sequences are SNHLY and FYNNEI. V was pared by 6 bases and J by 3 bases, with 9 bases between. The CDR3 reads CASRDSIYNEQFF. CDR3 bases: TGTGCCAGCAGGGACAGTATCTACAATGAGCAGTTCTTC.

This sequence joins TRBV29-1 and TRBJ1-2; no reliable D call. Germline CDR1 and CDR2: SQVTM and ANQGSEA. V was cut by 3 bases and J by 4 bases, with 12 bases left in between. The CDR3 contains 13 residues. The CDR3: CSVDSYRFYGYTF. As DNA, the CDR3 is TGCAGCGTTGACTCCTACAGATTCTATGGCTACACCTTC.

This clone was seen only once. Other nucleotide sequences from this sample produce the same CDR3. The rearrangement joins TRBV5-1 to TRBJ1-4; no clear D gene. CDR1 is SGHRS and CDR2 is YFSETQ in the germline V gene. The CDR3 extends over 14 amino acids. Trimming pared 1 base from V and 7 bases from J, leaving 11 bases between. Here the CDR3 DNA reads TGCGCCAGCAGCTTGACCGGGGTGCGTGAAAAACTGTTTTTT. Amino acid sequence: CASSLTGVREKLFF.

The chain combines TRBV6-5 with TRBJ2-1; D is possibly TRBD2 (5 bases). Trimming shortened V by 4 bases and J by 10 bases, and 14 bases separated the two germline ends. The CDR3 covers 13 residues. In germline, CDR1 is MNHEY, CDR2 SVGAGI. CDR3: CASSSLFGKEQFF. The DNA for the CDR3 is TGTGCCAGCAGTTCCCTCTTCGGGAAGGAGCAGTTCTTC.

This clone was detected once. The chain joins TRBV27 to TRBJ2-7, with TRBD2 identical over 8 bases. The CDR3 runs to 15 residues. CDR1 is MNHEY, CDR2 SMNVEV, per germline (reference sequence). J lost 2 bases, V lost 4 bases, and 7 bases had no gene match. CDR3 amino acids: CASSWVGGGPYEQYF. CDR3 coding DNA: TGTGCCAGCAGTTGGGTCGGGGGGGGACCCTACGAGCAGTACTTC.

The chain's CDR3 is CASSLMVPGLAGYTGELFF. CDR3 nucleotide sequence: TGTGCCAGCAGTTTAATGGTGCCCGGACTAGCGGGTTACACCGGGGAGCTGTTTTTT. The chain links TRBV27 to TRBJ2-2; TRBD2 matches at 11 bases. The CDR3 runs to 19 residues. Per germline, CDR1 MNHEY and CDR2 SMNVEV (reference sequence). J gave up 3 bases and V 2 bases, and 11 bases lay outside the gene matches.

This clone was picked up one time. The rearrangement uses TRBV10-3 and TRBJ2-7, with TRBD1 matching over 9 bases. The CDR3 totals 17 residues. Germline V gene sequence: CDR1 ENHRY, CDR2 SYGVKD. The V and J ends lost 3 bases and 5 bases, in that order; junction bases with no gene match: 14. The CDR3 loop is CAISDPDRGFRRDEQYF. For the CDR3, the DNA is TGTGCCATCAGTGACCCGGACAGGGGCTTTCGTAGGGACGAGCAGTACTTC.

The chain recombines TRBV7-9 with TRBJ1-2, with 7 nucleotides matching TRBD1. The CDR3 has 15 amino acids. Germline V CDR1 and CDR2: SEHNR, FQNEAQ (reference sequence). Unmatched junction bases numbered 10, after V lost 8 bases and J lost 1 base. CDR3 DNA: TGTGCCAGCGCAGGAGGGGACAGCGTTAACTATGGCTACACCTTC. Amino acid sequence: CASAGGDSVNYGYTF.

This CDR3 is CASIRDRVSGANVLTF. Here the CDR3 DNA reads TGCGCCAGCATCAGGGACAGGGTTTCTGGGGCCAACGTCCTGACTTTC. The chain is built from TRBV5-1 and TRBJ2-6, with 9 bases identical to TRBD1. Trimming removed 6 bases from V and 1 base from J; junction bases left unmatched: 5. CDR3 length equals 16 residues. The germline V gene encodes CDR1 SGHRS and CDR2 YFSETQ.

The gene calls are TRBV27 and TRBJ1-5; possibly TRBD1 for D (6 bases). The length of the CDR3 is 13 residues. The V end was cut by 2 bases, the J end by 5 bases, with 7 bases between. From germline, CDR1 is MNHEY and CDR2 SMNVEV (reference sequence). The CDR3 loop reads CASSLNRDQPQHF. Here the CDR3 DNA reads TGTGCCAGCAGTTTAAACAGGGATCAGCCCCAGCATTTT.

The rearrangement uses TRBV15 and TRBJ2-3; D perhaps matches TRBD2 (5 bases). V was trimmed by 3 bases and J by 2 bases, leaving 21 bases between them. CDR3 length: 18 residues. Germline V CDR1 and CDR2: LNHNV, YYDKDF (reference sequence). CDR3 region: CATSRATGVSSFTDTQYF. CDR3 bases: TGTGCCACCAGCAGGGCTACCGGGGTCAGCTCTTTCACAGATACGCAGTATTTT.

The CDR3 protein is CASSQTGGFSNQPQHF. The CDR3 DNA is TGTGCCAGCAGCCAGACAGGGGGGTTTAGCAATCAGCCCCAGCATTTT. The chain couples TRBV5-6 to TRBJ1-5, with 9 nucleotides matching TRBD1. CDR1 is SGHDT and CDR2 is YYEEEE in the germline V gene. V trimming: 4 bases; J trimming: 0 bases; junction bases outside the gene matches: 5. CDR3 length: 16 residues.

J is TRBJ2-7 and V is TRBV6-1; weak D call: TRBD1 (5 bases). The CDR3 is 14 residues long. Germline V gene sequence: CDR1 MNHNS, CDR2 SASEGT. V lost 5 bases to trimming and J lost 5 bases, with 16 bases between them. CDR3 protein: CASSPLGDRHEQYF. The CDR3, as DNA: TGTGCCAGCAGTCCTTTAGGGGATCGGCACGAGCAGTACTTC.

The V call is TRBV27, the J call TRBJ2-1; D is uncertain. The length of the CDR3 is 14 residues. V lost 6 bases and J 1 base, leaving 10 bases between the germline ends. Germline V gene data show CDR1 as MNHEY and CDR2 as SMNVEV (reference sequence). CDR3 loop: CASRMATSYNEQFF. The CDR3 nucleotides are TGTGCCAGCAGAATGGCGACTTCCTACAATGAGCAGTTCTTC.

The gene calls are TRBV6-1 and TRBJ1-5; D ambiguous. The CDR3 is 13 amino acids. V shed 2 bases and J shed 2 bases, with 4 bases lying between them. CDR1 and CDR2 from the germline V gene are MNHNS and SASEGT. CDR3 DNA sequence: TGTGCCAGCAGTGAACAGGGCAATCAGCCCCAGCATTTT. Its protein product is CASSEQGNQPQHF.

V usage is TRBV9 and J usage is TRBJ1-1, with TRBD1 matching 8 bases. The CDR3 loop spans 15 amino acids. V lost 2 bases to trimming and J lost 4 bases; unmatched junction nucleotides: 7. Germline assignment: CDR1 SGDLS and CDR2 YYNGEE. The CDR3 is CASSVSTGGLTEAFF. As DNA, the CDR3 is TGTGCCAGCAGCGTTAGCACAGGGGGTCTCACTGAAGCTTTCTTT.

The V call is TRBV2, the J call TRBJ2-7; perhaps TRBD1 as D (5 bases). The V end was cut by 6 bases, the J end by 0 bases, with 12 bases between. CDR1 is SNHLY, CDR2 FYNNEI, per germline. The CDR3 contains 14 residues. CDR3 in amino acids: CASSETVLSYEQYF. DNA for the CDR3: TGTGCCAGCAGCGAGACAGTCCTCTCCTACGAGCAGTACTTC. The full variable domain, its missing parts supplied by reference TRBV2 and TRBJ2-7, is EPEVTQTPSHQVTQMGQEVILRCVPISNHLYFYWYRQILGQKVEFLVSFYNNEISEKSEIFDDQFSVERPDGSNFTLKIRSTKLEDSAMYFCASSETVLSYEQYFGPGTRLTVT.

The J gene is TRBJ1-2, the V gene TRBV11-2; D gene unclear. The CDR3 loop spans 15 amino acids. Germline CDR1 and CDR2: SGHAT and FQNNGV. Between the trimmed V and J ends, which lost 1 base and 3 bases, there was a span of 12 bases. CDR3 amino acids: CASSLVGNPYYGYTF. The CDR3 DNA is TGTGCCAGCAGCTTAGTCGGGAACCCTTACTATGGCTACACCTTC.

The chain uses TRBV5-4 and TRBJ2-7, with D possibly being TRBD2 (6 bases). Germline V gene data show CDR1 as SGHNT and CDR2 as YYREEE (reference sequence). Deletions cut 0 bases from V and 1 base from J, with 23 bases between. The CDR3 spans 19 residues. This CDR3 is CASSLAVSFVGLASYEQYF. CDR3 sequence (DNA): TGTGCCAGCAGCTTGGCCGTATCTTTTGTGGGACTCGCATCCTACGAGCAGTACTTC. The full variable domain, rest sourced from reference TRBV5-4 and TRBJ2-7, is ETGVTQSPTHLIKTRGQQVTLRCSSQSGHNTVSWYQQALGQGPQFIFQYYREEENGRGNFPPRFSGLQFPNYSSELNVNALELDDSALYLCASSLAVSFVGLASYEQYFGPGTRLTVT.

The chain recombines TRBV4-2 with TRBJ2-4, with 7 nucleotides matching TRBD1. Germline loops: CDR1 LGHNA, CDR2 YNFKEQ. The CDR3 spans 14 residues. V was clipped by 0 bases and J by 5 bases; unmatched bases: 1. CDR3 sequence: CASSQEGTENIQYF. In DNA form, the CDR3 reads TGTGCCAGCAGCCAAGAGGGGACAGAAAACATTCAGTACTTC.